The sequence of this TCR beta chain was determined in a study of neoadjuvant anti-PD-1 for oral cavity cancer. General observations from the study: With a few patients per group, TCR findings need larger cohorts.

Germline CDR1 is SGHNT and CDR2 is YENEEA. The V and J ends lost 4 bases and 7 bases respectively, with 10 bases between them. The CDR3 spans 12 residues. With regard to this clone: The antigen remains undetermined.

Most PBMC samples had approximately 440 ng input DNA in six replicates. TCRdb keeps only in-frame clones here, not all; method: immunoSEQ multiplex PCR. Among 55,000 to 75,000 clones listed, approximately 80% were seen once. The source was PBMCs, collected before nivolumab (anti-PD-1) treatment. V usage is TRBV11-3 and J usage is TRBJ2-5; TRBD1 or TRBD2 may be the D gene (5 bases each). The receptor comes from a person between 40 and 85 years old with oral cavity squamous cell carcinoma. The CDR3 DNA is TGTGCCAGCAGCTCCCCTGGGGGGACCCAGTACTTC. It codes for CASSSPGGTQYF.